The 30 T cell receptor beta chains reported below all come from one sample, sequenced in a study of blood T cells in healthy people across ages. Combining a sample-barcoded 5' primer with a J-beta primer mix, a second PCR ran for roughly 6 to 12 cycles. TCRdb reprocessed the 5' RACE reads via MiXCR and lists one record per CDR3 protein. The top ten clones hold less than 15% of a sample with 950,000 to 1,200,000 distinct CDR3 sequences, 30% to 40% of them seen once. The sample taken for sequencing was blood. These receptors were obtained from a man aged 18 to 29 in good health.

The V gene is TRBV7-3, the J gene TRBJ2-1, with 9 bases identical to TRBD1. The length of the CDR3 is 16 residues. The trim removed 4 bases at V and 8 bases at J, leaving 12 bases unmatched. The V gene's germline CDR1 is SGHTA and CDR2 FQGTGA. Here the CDR3 DNA reads TGTGCCAGCAGCTCTCCACAGGGGGCAAATAGCGATGAGCAGTTCTTC. Translation gives CASSSPQGANSDEQFF. The full variable domain, in which reference TRBV7-3 and TRBJ2-1 provide the parts outside the CDR3, is GAGVSQTPSNKVTEKGKYVELRCDPISGHTALYWYRQSLGQGPEFLIYFQGTGAADDSGLPNDRFFAVRPEGSVSTLKIQRTERGDSAVYLCASSSPQGANSDEQFFGPGTRLTVL.

This clonotype was detected only a few times. The rearrangement links TRBV14 to TRBJ1-1; possibly TRBD1 for D (5 bases). Trimming pared 0 bases from V and 7 bases from J, leaving 12 bases between. The CDR3 has 14 residues. Germline V CDR1 and CDR2: SGHDN, FVKESK. CDR3 amino acids: CASSQEQGLDEAFF. The CDR3 nucleotides read TGTGCCAGCAGCCAAGAGCAGGGACTGGATGAAGCTTTCTTT.

The chain links TRBV27 to TRBJ1-5; maybe TRBD1 (5 bases). The CDR3 has 15 residues. V dropped 6 bases and J dropped 6 bases, with 18 bases sitting between them. Germline-derived CDR1 and CDR2 are MNHEY and SMNVEV (reference sequence). CDR3 DNA: TGTGCCAGCAGCCTATCAGGGCCGAAGCTTCAGCCCCAGCATTTT. Its translation is CASSLSGPKLQPQHF.

CDR3 residues: CASSPSDRATEAFF. DNA for the CDR3: TGTGCCAGCAGCCCTTCTGACAGGGCCACTGAAGCTTTCTTT. This chain links TRBV7-9 with TRBJ1-1, with 7 positions matching TRBD1. In germline, CDR1 is SEHNR, CDR2 FQNEAQ (reference sequence). CDR3 length: 14 amino acids. With V trimmed by 5 bases and J by 4 bases, 7 bases remained unmatched.

The chain carries TRBV6-6 and TRBJ1-1; 9 bases match TRBD1. The CDR3 is made up of 15 amino acids. Germline V gives CDR1 MNHNY, CDR2 SVGAGI (reference sequence). V trimming: 5 bases; J trimming: 1 base; junction bases outside the gene matches: 5. The CDR3 is CASSDRTGANTEAFF. CDR3 coding DNA: TGTGCCAGCAGTGACCGGACAGGGGCGAACACTGAAGCTTTCTTT.

The chain uses TRBV4-3 and TRBJ2-5; 7 bases agree with TRBD2. Trimming took 3 bases from V and 1 from J; bases not matched to a gene: 11. Germline V gives CDR1 LGHNA, CDR2 YSLEER. The CDR3 length is 17 residues. The CDR3 DNA reads TGCGCCAGCAGCCAGGGTGTTCCGGGGGGTTTCCAAGAGACCCAGTACTTC. Translating it yields CASSQGVPGGFQETQYF.

A few counts support this clonotype. The chain has TRBV6-2 or TRBV6-3 and TRBJ2-1; the match to TRBD2 covers 11 bases. CDR1 is MNHEY, CDR2 SVGEGT, per germline. The CDR3 runs 21 residues. Unmatched junction bases numbered 15, after V lost 2 bases and J lost 0 bases. Here the CDR3 DNA reads TGTGCCAGCAGTTACCCCTCACCGGATAGCGGGGGGGTGAGCTCCTACAATGAGCAGTTCTTC. Translating gives CASSYPSPDSGGVSSYNEQFF.

Details on this clonotype: This may arise from a read error, as a much more abundant clone is one base away. The V gene is TRBV7-9, the J gene TRBJ2-5, with 10 bases fitting TRBD2. Germline trimming cut 4 bases from V and 11 bases from J; bases unmatched to any gene: 13. Per germline, CDR1 SEHNR and CDR2 FQNEAQ (reference sequence). The CDR3 consists of 15 residues. CDR3 protein: CASSSLAGMRNEQYF. CDR3 nucleotide sequence: TGTGCCAGCAGCTCACTAGCGGGGATGAGAAATGAGCAGTACTTC.

This clonotype was counted at least ten times. The V and J genes are TRBV7-2 and TRBJ1-2; 11 nucleotides align to TRBD1. J was trimmed by 1 base and V by 11 bases; bases with no gene match: 6. The CDR3 loop spans 14 amino acids. Germline V CDR1 and CDR2: SGHTA, FQGNSA. The CDR3 region has the DNA TGTGCCCGCGGAGGGACAGGGGGTAACTATGGCTACACCTTC. Amino acid sequence: CARGGTGGNYGYTF. Full variable domain (missing parts from reference TRBV7-2 and TRBJ1-2): GAGVSQSPSNKVTEKGKDVELRCDPISGHTALYWYRQSLGQGLEFLIYFQGNSAPDKSGLPSDRFSAERTGGSVSTLTIQRTQQEDSAVYLCARGGTGGNYGYTFGSGTRLTVV.

This clonotype was counted between two and nine times. V gene TRBV12-3 or TRBV12-4 combines with J gene TRBJ1-6; D is possibly TRBD1 (6 bases). The V end lost 3 bases, the J end lost 9 bases, and 12 bases lay between the germline ends. This CDR3 is built from 14 residues. CDR3 in amino acids: CASSFSGGGSPLHF. CDR3 nucleotides: TGTGCCAGCAGTTTCTCCGGGGGCGGTTCACCCCTCCACTTT.

This clonotype came up many times. V usage is TRBV5-1 and J usage is TRBJ2-1, with TRBD2 matching 9 bases. Losses at the gene ends were 0 bases for V and 4 bases for J; bases not matched to a gene: 5. Germline values: CDR1 SGHRS, CDR2 YFSETQ. The CDR3 totals 16 residues. CDR3 sequence: CASSLDSSGAYNEQFF. CDR3 sequence (DNA): TGCGCCAGCAGCTTGGATTCTAGCGGGGCTTACAATGAGCAGTTCTTC.

The chain recombines TRBV6-5 with TRBJ2-5; TRBD2 might be the D (6 bases). The DNA end favors TRBJ2-7, so the J call may be wrong. The CDR3 extends over 15 amino acids. Germline values: CDR1 MNHEY, CDR2 SVGAGI. The CDR3 DNA reads TGTGCCAGCAAATCAACCGGGATGGAGGGAAGCGAGCAGTACTTC. Its protein product is CASKSTGMEGSEQYF.

In this sample, this clonotype turned up a few times. This rearrangement joins TRBV10-3 to TRBJ1-2, with D uncertain. Germline values: CDR1 ENHRY, CDR2 SYGVKD. Trimming cost V 2 bases and J 1 base, with 8 bases left between them. The CDR3 covers 14 residues. The CDR3 sequence: CAISEHRDNYGYTF. In nucleotides, the CDR3 is TGTGCCATCAGTGAGCACCGAGATAACTATGGCTACACCTTC.

The table lists this clonotype with a few counts. The chain joins TRBV7-2 to TRBJ2-7, with TRBD1 as a possible D gene (5 bases). This CDR3 has 13 residues. Trimming took off 1 base at V and 3 bases at J, with 7 bases between the two ends. Germline lookup yields CDR1 SGHTA and CDR2 FQGNSA. The CDR3 protein is CASSLEQVYEQYF. As DNA, the CDR3 is TGTGCCAGCAGCTTAGAACAGGTCTACGAGCAGTACTTC.

This chain connects TRBV12-3 or TRBV12-4 to TRBJ2-4; D possibly corresponds to TRBD2 (7 bases). The germline V and J ends were trimmed by 2 bases and 13 bases, with 21 bases remaining between them. The CDR3 spans 15 residues. The CDR3 here is CASSLRGAPSNEQYF. The CDR3 DNA follows: TGTGCCAGCAGTTTACGGGGGGCCCCTTCAAATGAGCAGTACTTC.

The rearrangement uses TRBV12-3 or TRBV12-4 and TRBJ1-2; 7 bases align to TRBD1. The CDR3 runs 16 residues. The junction had 14 bases not matched to a gene; V was cut back by 7 bases and J by 3 bases. As DNA, the CDR3 is TGTGCCAGCACCGCCCTCGAGGGAGACAGGGACTATGGCTACACCTTC. This gives the protein CASTALEGDRDYGYTF.

This clonotype was seen at least ten times. The chain combines TRBV7-2 with TRBJ1-1; D not resolved. CDR3 length: 12 residues. Trimming stripped 1 base from V and 1 base from J, with 1 base between. The V gene's germline CDR1 is SGHTA and CDR2 FQGNSA. The CDR3 DNA is TGTGCCAGCAGCTTAGAGAACACTGAAGCTTTCTTT. It yields the protein CASSLENTEAFF.

This clonotype came up a few times. The rearrangement joins TRBV9 to TRBJ2-1, with unresolved D. The CDR3 runs to 17 residues. Germline CDR1 reads SGDLS; CDR2 reads YYNGEE. Trimming shortened V by 3 bases and J by 0 bases, and 16 bases separated the two germline ends. CDR3: CASSATSNSHSYNEQFF. CDR3 nucleotides: TGTGCCAGCAGCGCCACTTCCAACTCCCACTCCTACAATGAGCAGTTCTTC.

The chain has TRBV18 and TRBJ2-5; no definite D call. The CDR3 sequence is 15 residues long. The V end lost 6 bases, the J end lost 0 bases, and 14 bases lay between the germline ends. Germline V gene data show CDR1 as KGHSH and CDR2 as LQKENI. Here the CDR3 reads CASSPRSGHQETQYF. DNA of the CDR3: TGTGCCAGCTCCCCCCGTTCAGGCCACCAAGAGACCCAGTACTTC. Variable domain in full (rest from reference TRBV18 and TRBJ2-5): NAGVMQNPRHLVRRRGQEARLRCSPMKGHSHVYWYRQLPEEGLKFMVYLQKENIIDESGMPKERFSAEFPKEGPSILRIQQVVRGDSAAYFCASSPRSGHQETQYFGPGTRLLVL.

The rearrangement links TRBV20-1 to TRBJ2-2; D gene unclear. Looked up from germline, CDR1 is DFQATT and CDR2 is SNEGSKA (reference sequence). The CDR3 consists of 15 residues. Trimming stripped 2 bases from V and 1 base from J, with 11 bases between. The DNA of the CDR3 is TGCAGTGCTAGAAGAGACCGAGAGAACACCGGGGAGCTGTTTTTT. As protein: CSARRDRENTGELFF.

V usage is TRBV27 and J usage is TRBJ2-3; 8 nucleotides align to TRBD1. Germline V lookup: CDR1 MNHEY, CDR2 SMNVEV (reference sequence). V gave up 4 bases and J gave up 2 bases; unmatched junction bases: 17. The CDR3 is 19 amino acids. The CDR3 is CASSSYLRGRVGHTDTQYF. In DNA, the CDR3 is TGTGCCAGCAGTTCCTACCTCAGGGGGCGCGTAGGACACACAGATACGCAGTATTTT.

The chain employs TRBV7-2 and TRBJ2-3; D remains ambiguous. CDR1 and CDR2 from the germline V gene are SGHTA and FQGNSA. V dropped 1 base and J dropped 4 bases, with 9 bases sitting between them. CDR3 length: 14 amino acids. In nucleotides, the CDR3 is TGTGCCAGCAGCTTAGTGGTTTTATCAGATACGCAGTATTTT. Its protein product is CASSLVVLSDTQYF. The whole variable domain, remainder taken from reference TRBV7-2 and TRBJ2-3, is GAGVSQSPSNKVTEKGKDVELRCDPISGHTALYWYRQSLGQGLEFLIYFQGNSAPDKSGLPSDRFSAERTGGSVSTLTIQRTQQEDSAVYLCASSLVVLSDTQYFGPGTRLTVL.

This clonotype has just a few counts. The chain uses TRBV6-1 and TRBJ2-5; D not resolved. CDR1 is MNHNS, CDR2 SASEGT, per germline. The CDR3 extends over 14 amino acids. Trimming took off 0 bases at V and 2 bases at J, with 7 bases between the two ends. CDR3: CASSEAGIQETQYF. DNA for the CDR3: TGTGCCAGCAGTGAAGCGGGGATACAAGAGACCCAGTACTTC.

V usage is TRBV5-1 and J usage is TRBJ1-1; no definite D call. The V gene lost 1 base and the J gene lost 2 bases, with 9 bases spanning the gap. The CDR3 totals 14 residues. Germline CDR1 reads SGHRS; CDR2 reads YFSETQ. CDR3: CASSLQAFNTEAFF. The CDR3 DNA is TGCGCCAGCAGCTTGCAGGCTTTTAACACTGAAGCTTTCTTT.

In its sample, this clonotype was seen a few times. This sequence joins TRBV11-3 and TRBJ2-1; 8 bases align to TRBD2. The germline V gene encodes CDR1 SGHNT and CDR2 YENEEA. This CDR3 is 16 amino acids long. V shed 1 base and J 3 bases; nucleotides not matched to a gene: 5. CDR3 in DNA: TGTGCCAGCAGCTTAGCGGGGACTAGGTACTACAATGAGCAGTTCTTC. Amino acid sequence: CASSLAGTRYYNEQFF.

V is TRBV29-1 and J is TRBJ1-1; D remains ambiguous. The ends were cut back, 0 bases at V and 1 base at J, with 9 bases in the middle. The germline gives CDR1 SQVTM, CDR2 ANQGSEA. This CDR3 contains 14 residues. The CDR3 protein is CSVEDLWGNTEAFF. The CDR3 DNA reads as TGCAGCGTTGAAGATCTGTGGGGGAACACTGAAGCTTTCTTT.

V is TRBV7-9 and J is TRBJ1-3; 7 nucleotides match TRBD1. Germline V gives CDR1 SEHNR, CDR2 FQNEAQ (reference sequence). V was pared by 5 bases and J by 3 bases, with 13 bases of the junction left unmatched. The CDR3 extends over 17 amino acids. CDR3 bases: TGTGCCAGCAGCCCCAGGGGGGCTATCAGGGGTGGAAACACCATATATTTT. The encoded protein is CASSPRGAIRGGNTIYF. Looking up the rest from reference TRBV7-9 and TRBJ1-3 gives the full variable domain: DTGVSQNPRHKITKRGQNVTFRCDPISEHNRLYWYRQTLGQGPEFLTYFQNEAQLEKSRLLSDRFSAERPKGSFSTLEIQRTEQGDSAMYLCASSPRGAIRGGNTIYFGEGSWLTVV.

The chain carries TRBV25-1 and TRBJ1-3; D is unresolved. V lost 0 bases to trimming and J lost 3 bases, with 6 bases between them. The CDR3 has 14 residues. Germline CDR1 reads MGHDK; CDR2 reads SYGVNS. The CDR3 nucleotides are TGTGCCAGCAGTGAATATGGCGATGGAAACACCATATATTTT. Translating gives CASSEYGDGNTIYF.

This clonotype was observed a handful of times. The V call is TRBV30, the J call TRBJ1-4, with no clear D. The CDR3 loop spans 13 amino acids. Per germline, CDR1 GTSNPN and CDR2 SVGIG (reference sequence). Trimming removed 2 bases at V and 2 bases at J, with 6 bases between. Here the CDR3 reads CAWSTDTNEKLFF. The CDR3 DNA reads as TGTGCCTGGAGTACGGATACTAATGAAAAACTGTTTTTT.

This clonotype was observed a few times. V and J are TRBV20-1 and TRBJ2-7; 11 nucleotides match TRBD1. In germline, CDR1 is DFQATT, CDR2 SNEGSKA (reference sequence). The V and J ends lost 6 bases and 3 bases, in that order; junction bases with no gene match: 4. This CDR3 contains 13 residues. CDR3 sequence (DNA): TGCAGTGCCCTGGGACAGGGGGACTACGAGCAGTACTTC. As protein: CSALGQGDYEQYF.